A single sample is the source of the 18 T cell receptor beta chains below, sequenced in a study of CD8 T cell repertoires and HIV-1 epitope variants (dated by TCRdb to 2018 to 2021). The method behind the library was the immunoSEQ multiplex PCR assay. TCRdb carries this immuneACCESS record with in-frame sequences only. Its versions omit some clonotypes, under half of them owing to an unresolved V gene in the studies checked, with the rest unexplained. The sample yields several thousand clones; 64% were counted once. The top ten clones comprise about 40% of the sample. Antigens for these TCRs are unknown. The sequenced sample consisted of cultured CD8+ T cells derived from PBMCs. These receptors originate from a male donor with HIV.

The CDR3 nucleotides are TGTGCCAGCAGCTTTAAAGCGGGGGTCTCCTACGAGCAGTACTTC. It is translated as CASSFKAGVSYEQYF. The chain has TRBV5-4 and TRBJ2-7, with 8 bases that match TRBD2. CDR1 and CDR2 (germline): SGHNT, YYREEE (reference sequence). The J segment lost 0 bases and the V segment lost 2 bases, leaving 4 bases of the junction unmatched. The length of the CDR3 is 15 residues.

The chain carries TRBV7-2 and TRBJ1-1; TRBD1 might be the D (6 bases). V was clipped by 4 bases and J by 3 bases, with 15 bases between them. Germline CDR1 and CDR2: SGHTA and FQGNSA. There are 15 residues in the CDR3. CDR3 sequence (DNA): TGTGCCAGCAGCTCAGGGGAGAAAGCGTACACTGAAGCTTTCTTT. Protein product: CASSSGEKAYTEAFF.

The chain joins TRBV19 to TRBJ2-1; D gene ambiguous. Germline CDR1 and CDR2: LNHDA and SQIVND (reference sequence). This CDR3 has 13 residues. Trimming cost V 3 bases and J 5 bases, with 8 bases left between them. CDR3: CASSIMSDNEQFF. The DNA for the CDR3 is TGTGCCAGTAGTATTATGTCCGACAATGAGCAGTTCTTC.

Notes on this clone: The CDR3 does not end in the conserved phenylalanine or tryptophan, so this is likely a read error. The rearrangement joins TRBV2 to TRBJ2-7; D is tentatively TRBD1 or TRBD2 (5 bases each). Germline V gene data show CDR1 as SNHLY and CDR2 as FYNNEI. V lost 7 bases to trimming and J lost 1 base, with 14 bases between them. This CDR3 is 14 amino acids long. The CDR3 here is CASILQDLSYEQYL. The CDR3 DNA follows: TGTGCCAGCATTTTACAGGACTTATCCTACGAGCAGTACCTC.

V and J are TRBV9 and TRBJ1-1; no reliable D call. The CDR3 length is 13 residues. The V and J ends lost 0 bases and 8 bases respectively, with 11 bases between them. From germline, CDR1 is SGDLS and CDR2 YYNGEE. CDR3 region: CASSVGVDAEAFF. DNA of the CDR3: TGTGCCAGCAGCGTAGGAGTGGACGCCGAAGCTTTCTTT.

The rearrangement joins TRBV27 to TRBJ2-3; D perhaps matches TRBD2 (6 bases). The V gene lost 6 bases and the J gene lost 3 bases, with 13 bases spanning the gap. CDR1 is MNHEY and CDR2 is SMNVEV in the germline V gene (reference sequence). The CDR3 spans 14 residues. CDR3 loop: CASSSGDGTDTQYF. CDR3 DNA sequence: TGTGCCAGCAGCTCGGGGGATGGGACAGATACGCAGTATTTT.

The chain has TRBV28 and TRBJ2-1; the match to TRBD1 covers 8 bases. The CDR3 runs 15 residues. Per the germline V gene, CDR1 is MDHEN and CDR2 is SYDVKM. V lost 4 bases, J lost 5 bases, and 7 bases stayed unmatched. CDR3 in DNA: TGTGCCAGCAGTTCGCCCGACAGGGGCCACAATGAGCAGTTCTTC. Protein sequence: CASSSPDRGHNEQFF.

CDR3 region: CASSLSGGANNEQFF. The CDR3, as DNA: TGTGCCAGCAGTTTGAGCGGGGGGGCGAACAATGAGCAGTTCTTC. The chain links TRBV28 to TRBJ2-1; the match to TRBD2 covers 10 bases. Trimming at V came to 3 bases and at J to 5 bases, leaving 4 bases not matched to a gene. CDR3 length: 15 amino acids. Germline lookup yields CDR1 MDHEN and CDR2 SYDVKM.

This clone was picked up a small number of times. The chain carries TRBV6-4 and TRBJ2-1; 10 bases match TRBD2. This CDR3 region has 14 residues. Germline assignment: CDR1 MRHNA and CDR2 SNTAGT. The ends lost 3 bases at V and 6 bases at J; junction bases unmatched: 2. The CDR3 region has the DNA TGTGCCAGCAGTGAAGCGGGGGGGCCCAATGAGCAGTTCTTC. Amino acids: CASSEAGGPNEQFF.

This clone was picked up a small number of times. The gene calls are TRBV19 and TRBJ1-2; D gene unclear. Trimming removed 10 bases at V and 6 bases at J, with 21 bases between. Germline-derived CDR1 and CDR2 are LNHDA and SQIVND (reference sequence). The CDR3 consists of 14 residues. The CDR3 reads CATTENPPTDGYTF. The CDR3 nucleotides are TGTGCCACCACAGAAAATCCGCCCACCGATGGCTACACCTTC.

This rearrangement joins TRBV6-5 to TRBJ1-1; a weak D match, TRBD1 (5 bases). CDR3 length: 14 amino acids. The V end lost 7 bases, the J end lost 5 bases, and 17 bases lay between the germline ends. Germline V gene sequence: CDR1 MNHEY, CDR2 SVGAGI. The CDR3 is CASTPGGGSTEAFF. The CDR3 DNA reads as TGTGCCAGCACCCCGGGTGGGGGTTCGACTGAAGCTTTCTTT.

The chain employs TRBV6-1 and TRBJ2-3, with 7 positions matching TRBD2. V shed 3 bases, J shed 3 bases, and the junction held 6 bases outside the gene matches. CDR1 MNHNS and CDR2 SASEGT come from the germline V gene. The CDR3 totals 15 residues. Here the CDR3 reads CASSDRWEGTDTQYF. CDR3 DNA: TGTGCCAGCAGTGATAGGTGGGAGGGAACAGATACGCAGTATTTT.

This clone has more than one count but fewer than ten. This rearrangement joins TRBV28 to TRBJ2-2, with D uncertain. Trimming left V 2 bases short and J 5 bases short, with 3 bases between. This CDR3 region has 12 residues. In germline, CDR1 is MDHEN, CDR2 SYDVKM. Here the CDR3 reads CASSLETGELFF. CDR3 sequence (DNA): TGTGCCAGCAGTTTAGAGACCGGGGAGCTGTTTTTT. The complete variable domain, with remaining parts taken from reference TRBV28 and TRBJ2-2, reads DVKVTQSSRYLVKRTGEKVFLECVQDMDHENMFWYRQDPGLGLRLIYFSYDVKMKEKGDIPEGYSVSREKKERFSLILESASTNQTSMYLCASSLETGELFFGEGSRLTVL.

J is TRBJ2-3 and V is TRBV28; perhaps TRBD2 as D (5 bases). Germline CDR1 MDHEN, CDR2 SYDVKM. The CDR3 is 15 residues long. Trimming left V 2 bases short and J 2 bases short, with 11 bases between. The CDR3 nucleotides are TGTGCCAGCAGTTTAGACGGGGATCTCACAGATACGCAGTATTTT. Translating gives CASSLDGDLTDTQYF.

This chain uses TRBV2 with TRBJ2-5; D perhaps matches TRBD1 (6 bases). The CDR3 extends over 15 amino acids. Germline lookup yields CDR1 SNHLY and CDR2 FYNNEI. Trimming took 6 bases from V and 4 from J, leaving 18 bases between them. CDR3 residues: CASRGQGQVGETQYF. CDR3 in DNA: TGTGCCAGCAGGGGCCAGGGGCAGGTGGGAGAGACCCAGTACTTC.

This chain joins TRBV14 and TRBJ2-1, with 16 bases fitting TRBD2. In germline, CDR1 is SGHDN, CDR2 FVKESK. The CDR3 has 16 residues. V was pared by 9 bases and J by 2 bases, with 4 bases of the junction left unmatched. This CDR3 is CASAGTSGRAYNEQFF. The CDR3 nucleotides are TGTGCCAGTGCCGGGACTAGCGGGAGGGCCTACAATGAGCAGTTCTTC.

The J gene is TRBJ1-5, the V gene TRBV27, with 10 bases that match TRBD1. The CDR3 runs to 14 residues. J was trimmed by 5 bases and V by 3 bases; bases with no gene match: 1. Per germline, CDR1 MNHEY and CDR2 SMNVEV (reference sequence). The CDR3 loop reads CASSFGTGDQPQHF. The CDR3 DNA follows: TGTGCCAGCAGTTTCGGGACAGGGGATCAGCCCCAGCATTTT.

This clone is large (0.1 to 1%) by share. This sequence joins TRBV27 and TRBJ2-7; maybe TRBD2 (6 bases). The V and J ends lost 6 bases and 2 bases respectively, with 20 bases between them. CDR3 length: 16 residues. CDR1 and CDR2 (germline): MNHEY, SMNVEV (reference sequence). The CDR3 region is CASSLTSGTFAYEQYF. The CDR3 nucleotides read TGTGCCAGCAGCTTAACCTCAGGGACTTTCGCCTACGAGCAGTACTTC.